Below, 31 T cell receptor beta chains from the same sample are listed, as sequenced in a study of cytomegalovirus exposure and HLA in healthy donors. PCR employed 60 Vbeta and 13 Jbeta primers. Assay used: immunoSEQ multiplex PCR; TCRdb lists only in-frame clones, some missing. The sample lists tens of thousands of clones, around three quarters occurring once. The specimen sequenced was PBMCs. All receptors derive from a woman aged 45-65 years in good health and CMV-seropositive.

The rearrangement links TRBV28 to TRBJ2-1; 12 bases align to TRBD2. CDR1 is MDHEN and CDR2 is SYDVKM in the germline V gene. J was trimmed by 7 bases and V by 6 bases; bases with no gene match: 7. This CDR3 is built from 15 residues. CDR3 region: CASRPLAGGPNEQFF. The CDR3 bases are TGTGCCAGCAGACCGCTAGCGGGAGGGCCTAATGAGCAGTTCTTC.

The chain links TRBV5-1 to TRBJ1-4; D might be TRBD1 (6 bases). The CDR3 covers 14 residues. CDR1 and CDR2 from the germline V gene are SGHRS and YFSETQ. V was shortened by 7 bases and J by 3 bases, with 13 bases between the two germline ends. The DNA of the CDR3 is TGCGCCAGCGGAACGGGACAAGCTAATGAAAAACTGTTTTTT. Amino acid sequence: CASGTGQANEKLFF.

This chain links TRBV19 with TRBJ1-1; perhaps TRBD1 as D (5 bases). The V end was cut by 6 bases, the J end by 4 bases, with 12 bases between. Germline V gives CDR1 LNHDA, CDR2 SQIVND (reference sequence). CDR3 size: 13 residues. The CDR3 coding sequence is TGTGCCAGTAGGGGGTATAGGGGCACTGAAGCTTTCTTT. This encodes CASRGYRGTEAFF.

This clone was seen only a few times. The gene calls are TRBV7-9 and TRBJ2-3; D is uncertain. CDR3 size: 16 residues. Germline V gene data show CDR1 as SEHNR and CDR2 as FQNEAQ (reference sequence). V lost 5 bases and J lost 1, with 16 bases in between. In DNA, the CDR3 is TGTGCCAGCAGCCCGATAGAGGCAGCCGGCACAGATACGCAGTATTTT. Translation: CASSPIEAAGTDTQYF. Together with reference TRBV7-9 and TRBJ2-3, the CDR3 gives the full variable domain: DTGVSQNPRHKITKRGQNVTFRCDPISEHNRLYWYRQTLGQGPEFLTYFQNEAQLEKSRLLSDRFSAERPKGSFSTLEIQRTEQGDSAMYLCASSPIEAAGTDTQYFGPGTRLTVL.

The chain links TRBV6-5 to TRBJ2-7; 7 nucleotides line up with TRBD1. Trimming at V came to 2 bases and at J to 0 bases, leaving 1 base not matched to a gene. Per the germline V gene, CDR1 is MNHEY and CDR2 is SVGAGI. This CDR3 comprises 14 residues. The CDR3 DNA is TGTGCCAGCAGTTACGGACAGGCCTCCTACGAGCAGTACTTC. Translating it yields CASSYGQASYEQYF.

The chain links TRBV7-3 to TRBJ2-2; tentatively, D is TRBD1 (6 bases). Trimming pared 1 base from V and 5 bases from J, leaving 8 bases between. The CDR3 sequence is 14 residues long. Germline-derived CDR1 and CDR2 are SGHTA and FQGTGA. CDR3 loop: CASSLNRGTGELFF. CDR3 DNA: TGTGCCAGCAGCTTAAATAGGGGGACCGGGGAGCTGTTTTTT.

This chain links TRBV6-5 with TRBJ2-1; the match to TRBD1 covers 8 bases. Germline trimming cut 5 bases from V and 8 bases from J; bases unmatched to any gene: 8. CDR3 length: 14 residues. Germline V gene lookup returns CDR1 MNHEY and CDR2 SVGAGI. CDR3 sequence reads: CASSEGQGYDEQFF. The CDR3 DNA follows: TGTGCCAGCAGTGAAGGACAGGGTTACGATGAGCAGTTCTTC.

This clone was observed a handful of times. The chain couples TRBV28 to TRBJ1-2; 9 bases are a match to TRBD1. Germline CDR1 MDHEN, CDR2 SYDVKM. This CDR3 comprises 14 residues. V was clipped by 4 bases and J by 7 bases; unmatched bases: 7. This CDR3 reads CASSSGQGILGYTF. As DNA, the CDR3 is TGTGCCAGCAGTTCGGGACAGGGAATTCTTGGCTACACCTTC.

The J gene is TRBJ2-7, the V gene TRBV5-4, with D possibly TRBD2 on 6 matching bases. The CDR3 is 15 amino acids. Germline V CDR1 and CDR2: SGHNT, YYREEE (reference sequence). Trimming took off 0 bases at V and 4 bases at J, with 14 bases between the two ends. CDR3 bases: TGTGCCAGCAGCTTGGGAGGGAGAGGACTATACGAGCAGTACTTC. Encoded protein: CASSLGGRGLYEQYF.

This clone showed up just a few times. This sequence joins TRBV28 and TRBJ2-1, with 12 bases aligning to TRBD1. CDR1 and CDR2 from the germline V gene are MDHEN and SYDVKM. J lost 7 bases, V lost 4 bases, and 5 bases had no gene match. The length of the CDR3 is 15 residues. The DNA of the CDR3 is TGTGCCAGCAGTTCGGGACAGGGGGCGCAGAATGAGCAGTTCTTC. Protein product: CASSSGQGAQNEQFF.

The DNA for the CDR3 is TGCAGCGTTGATCTAGTACGCAATGAGCAGTTCTTC. The encoded protein is CSVDLVRNEQFF. The chain has TRBV29-1 and TRBJ2-1; D unresolved. The germline CDR1 and CDR2 sequences are SQVTM and ANQGSEA. Trimming pared 3 bases from V and 6 bases from J, leaving 9 bases between. The CDR3 consists of 12 residues.

The J gene is TRBJ2-1, the V gene TRBV7-2, with 11 bases that match TRBD2. V shed 2 bases and J 0 bases; nucleotides not matched to a gene: 9. The CDR3 is 19 amino acids. Germline values: CDR1 SGHTA, CDR2 FQGNSA. In DNA, the CDR3 is TGTGCCAGCAGCTTAATGGGACTAGCGGTTTGGGGCTCCTACAATGAGCAGTTCTTC. Amino acids: CASSLMGLAVWGSYNEQFF.

CDR3 in DNA: TGTGCCAGCAGCCACTCTGTGGGGAGTCCGGAGACCCAGTACTTC. Its protein is CASSHSVGSPETQYF. This chain joins TRBV7-3 and TRBJ2-5; D is perhaps TRBD2 (5 bases). Germline V gene sequence: CDR1 SGHTA, CDR2 FQGTGA. This CDR3 spans 15 amino acids. Trimming left V 5 bases short and J 5 bases short, with 18 bases between.

The chain's CDR3 is CASSSSGTYNEQFF. The CDR3 nucleotides read TGTGCCAGCAGCTCATCGGGTACCTACAATGAGCAGTTCTTC. V usage is TRBV7-3 and J usage is TRBJ2-1; D is unclear. V was trimmed by 4 bases and J by 2 bases, leaving 9 bases between them. The CDR3 extends over 14 amino acids. The germline CDR1 and CDR2 sequences are SGHTA and FQGTGA.

The chain uses TRBV1 and TRBJ2-2; the table names TRBD2, a call not compared with the DNA. TRBV1 is deemed a pseudogene. The CDR3 has 21 amino acids. CDR3 loop: CTSSPGTAGTSGDKNTGELFF. In nucleotides, the CDR3 is TGCACCAGCAGCCCGGGGACGGCCGGGACTAGCGGGGATAAGAACACCGGGGAGCTGTTTTTT.

This clone has a count of ten or more. The chain couples TRBV10-3 to TRBJ2-7, with 7 nucleotides matching TRBD2. The germline V gene encodes CDR1 ENHRY and CDR2 SYGVKD. The CDR3 is 17 residues long. V dropped 3 bases and J dropped 4; count of bases not matched to a gene: 15. The CDR3 DNA reads TGTGCCATCAGTGATTTAGGGAAGGGTGGCGGGAGTTACGAGCAGTACTTC. Translated: CAISDLGKGGGSYEQYF.

This clone was seen more than once but under ten times. This rearrangement joins TRBV27 to TRBJ2-5; 9 bases map to TRBD1. V was pared by 5 bases and J by 1 base, with 11 bases of the junction left unmatched. Germline CDR1 is MNHEY and CDR2 is SMNVEV (reference sequence). This CDR3 is 17 amino acids long. The DNA of the CDR3 is TGTGCCAGCAGTGAGAGGGGACAGGGTTTGGGCCAAGAGACCCAGTACTTC. This sequence encodes CASSERGQGLGQETQYF.

The CDR3 DNA reads TGTGCCAGCAGGGGGAGACAGGATGAGCAGTTCTTC. Protein: CASRGRQDEQFF. The J gene is TRBJ2-1, the V gene TRBV2; weak D call: TRBD1 (6 bases). The CDR3 sequence is 12 residues long. V lost 6 bases and J lost 8, with 11 bases in between. Germline loops: CDR1 SNHLY, CDR2 FYNNEI.

CDR3 bases: TGCGCCAGCCCGGGACTAGCGGCAGATACGCAGTATTTT. Amino acid sequence: CASPGLAADTQYF. This chain uses TRBV10-1 with TRBJ2-3; 11 nucleotides agree with TRBD2. The junction had 2 bases not matched to a gene; V was cut back by 8 bases and J by 4 bases. Germline-derived CDR1 and CDR2 are WNHNN and SYGVQD (reference sequence). The CDR3 consists of 13 residues.

This chain uses TRBV7-2 with TRBJ2-3; 8 bases fit TRBD2. CDR1 is SGHTA and CDR2 is FQGNSA in the germline V gene. The CDR3 has 16 amino acids. The J segment lost 9 bases and the V segment lost 5 bases, leaving 16 bases of the junction unmatched. CDR3 sequence reads: CASSVAGGPTAGTQYF. CDR3 nucleotide sequence: TGTGCCAGCAGCGTCGCGGGAGGCCCTACTGCTGGGACGCAGTATTTT.

The chain recombines TRBV28 with TRBJ1-1; D gene uncertain. Between the trimmed V and J ends, which lost 3 bases and 0 bases, there was a span of 8 bases. The length of the CDR3 is 14 residues. CDR1 MDHEN and CDR2 SYDVKM come from the germline V gene. This chain's CDR3 is CASSFVRLNTEAFF. DNA for the CDR3: TGTGCCAGCAGTTTTGTCAGATTGAACACTGAAGCTTTCTTT.

CDR3: CASSERLAGVNEQFF. The CDR3 region has the DNA TGTGCCAGCAGTGAACGTCTAGCGGGAGTCAATGAGCAGTTCTTC. V gene TRBV25-1 combines with J gene TRBJ2-1; 10 bases are a match to TRBD2. The CDR3 consists of 15 residues. V shed 2 bases, J shed 6 bases, and the junction held 4 bases outside the gene matches. The germline gives CDR1 MGHDK, CDR2 SYGVNS.

This clone was observed a few times. The V call is TRBV27, the J call TRBJ1-2; 11 bases fit TRBD1. The CDR3 extends over 15 amino acids. V lost 5 bases and J lost 2; bases outside the gene matches: 4. In germline, CDR1 is MNHEY, CDR2 SMNVEV (reference sequence). The CDR3 DNA reads TGTGCCAGCAGTCATAGGACAGGGGGCAACTATGGCTACACCTTC. This sequence encodes CASSHRTGGNYGYTF.

The rearrangement uses TRBV6-4 and TRBJ1-5; D is possibly TRBD1 (6 bases). Germline CDR1 MRHNA, CDR2 SNTAGT. V was shortened by 2 bases and J by 4 bases, with 9 bases between the two germline ends. The CDR3 has 14 residues. CDR3 in DNA: TGTGCCAGCAGTGACCCGACAGGTAATCAGCCCCAGCATTTT. It codes for CASSDPTGNQPQHF.

The rearrangement links TRBV10-3 to TRBJ2-4; D gene unclear. Trimming left V 0 bases short and J 1 base short, with 10 bases between. Looked up from germline, CDR1 is ENHRY and CDR2 is SYGVKD. This CDR3 is built from 16 residues. The DNA for the CDR3 is TGTGCCATCAGTGAGTCTTTAGTTCTCGCCAAAAACATTCAGTACTTC. Its translation is CAISESLVLAKNIQYF.

This chain connects TRBV18 to TRBJ2-5; 9 bases agree with TRBD1. The V and J ends lost 2 bases and 4 bases, in that order; junction bases with no gene match: 5. The CDR3 is 15 residues long. Looked up from germline, CDR1 is KGHSH and CDR2 is LQKENI. CDR3 amino acids: CASSPGTGSRETQYF. CDR3 DNA sequence: TGTGCCAGCTCACCAGGGACAGGGAGTCGAGAGACCCAGTACTTC.

The gene calls are TRBV18 and TRBJ1-2; 8 nucleotides line up with TRBD1. This CDR3 contains 13 residues. The J segment lost 3 bases and the V segment lost 5 bases, leaving 2 bases of the junction unmatched. Per germline, CDR1 KGHSH and CDR2 LQKENI. DNA for the CDR3: TGTGCCAGCTCAACAGGGGGGGACTATGGCTACACCTTC. It encodes CASSTGGDYGYTF. The entire variable domain, with the rest obtained from reference TRBV18 and TRBJ1-2, is as follows: NAGVMQNPRHLVRRRGQEARLRCSPMKGHSHVYWYRQLPEEGLKFMVYLQKENIIDESGMPKERFSAEFPKEGPSILRIQQVVRGDSAAYFCASSTGGDYGYTFGSGTRLTVV.

The chain is built from TRBV6-5 and TRBJ1-4; D might be TRBD1 (5 bases). Per germline, CDR1 MNHEY and CDR2 SVGAGI. The CDR3 runs to 14 residues. V lost 5 bases, J lost 2 bases, and 9 bases lay in between. The CDR3 coding sequence is TGTGCCAGCAGTCCCAGGGTTACTAATGAAAAACTGTTTTTT. The encoded protein is CASSPRVTNEKLFF.

The chain carries TRBV29-1 and TRBJ2-3; TRBD1 matches 12 bases. Unmatched junction bases numbered 6, after V lost 7 bases and J lost 4 bases. The CDR3 extends over 14 amino acids. The germline V gene encodes CDR1 SQVTM and CDR2 ANQGSEA. CDR3 nucleotide sequence: TGCAGCGCTGGGACAGGGGGCGTCTCAGATACGCAGTATTTT. Amino acids: CSAGTGGVSDTQYF.

This clone was recorded once. The V gene is TRBV28, the J gene TRBJ1-2; 8 bases map to TRBD1. Germline V gene data show CDR1 as MDHEN and CDR2 as SYDVKM. Losses at the gene ends were 2 bases for V and 5 bases for J; bases not matched to a gene: 1. The length of the CDR3 is 13 residues. The CDR3 DNA reads as TGTGCCAGCAGTTTAGGACAGGGTTATGGCTACACCTTC. Translated: CASSLGQGYGYTF.

The gene calls are TRBV9 and TRBJ2-4, with 10 bases that match TRBD2. The CDR3 has 16 amino acids. J was trimmed by 5 bases and V by 3 bases; bases with no gene match: 8. The V gene's germline CDR1 is SGDLS and CDR2 YYNGEE. DNA for the CDR3: TGTGCCAGCAGCGGAGAACTAGCGGGACTCGAAAACATTCAGTACTTC. It is translated as CASSGELAGLENIQYF.